The clone carrying this T cell receptor beta chain was seen ten or more times. The antigen remains unidentified. This sample is drawn from a study of metastatic and nonmetastatic thyroid tumors. Study background: Repertoires from malignant and benign thyroid patients were compared across blood and tumor or nodule tissue. Study-wide findings and caveats: In both blood and tumor samples, TCR beta diversity was reported significantly higher for malignant than benign nodules.

In the source study's methods: Clinicopathological groups of papillary thyroid cancer showed CDR3 differences that were used to build a distant-metastasis classifier. TCRdb re-called the PCR reads via MiXCR. The V and J calls, along with clone size, are taken from TCRdb and not from the paper's own processing. The sample records under 20,000 clones, roughly 27% being singletons. Thyroid surgery was preceded by no treatment in any patient. The receptor was isolated from a male donor with papillary thyroid cancer or a benign thyroid nodule (not recorded which). Some clones in this sample may be carry-over from other donors' samples. The sequenced sample was tumor tissue.

CDR3 sequence reads: CASSPRQGEAGETQYF. The CDR3 bases are TGTGCCAGCTCACCACGGCAGGGGGAGGCTGGAGAGACCCAGTACTTC. The chain recombines TRBV18 with TRBJ2-5; D may be TRBD1 (7 bases). There are 16 residues in the CDR3. Germline values: CDR1 KGHSH, CDR2 LQKENI. V was pared by 1 base and J by 4 bases, with 16 bases between.